The source of this T cell receptor beta chain is a study of blood T cells in healthy people across ages. With 8 bases removed from V and 4 bases from J, the gap between germline ends came to 20 bases. Germline-derived CDR1 and CDR2 are SNHLY and FYNNEI. The length of the CDR3 is 16 residues. A J-beta primer mix and a sample-barcoded 5' primer were used in a second PCR of about 7 to 12 cycles. Each CDR3 protein is one row after TCRdb ran MiXCR on the 5' RACE reads. The sample lists roughly 700,000 distinct CDR3 sequences; approximately 25% were seen once. The data were also submitted as part of a second study, on T cells of mothers and their children.

The V call is TRBV2, the J call TRBJ1-4, with D tentatively TRBD1 (6 bases). The sequence came from a boy between 5 and 17 years old in good health. Sequenced input: blood. CDR3 sequence reads: CASYLPRGQVNEKLFF. The CDR3, as DNA: TGTGCCAGCTATCTTCCCAGGGGCCAAGTTAATGAAAAACTGTTTTTT.